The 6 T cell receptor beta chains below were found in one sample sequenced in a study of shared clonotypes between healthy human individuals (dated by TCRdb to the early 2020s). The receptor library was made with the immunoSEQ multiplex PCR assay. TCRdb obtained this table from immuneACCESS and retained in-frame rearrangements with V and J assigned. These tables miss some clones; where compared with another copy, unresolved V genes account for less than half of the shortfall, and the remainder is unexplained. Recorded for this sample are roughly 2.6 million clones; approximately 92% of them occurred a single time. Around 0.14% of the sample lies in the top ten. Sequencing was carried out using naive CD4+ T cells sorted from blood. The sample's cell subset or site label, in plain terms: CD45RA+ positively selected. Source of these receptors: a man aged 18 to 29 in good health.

Here the CDR3 reads CASSSGLAGGPHRPDTQYF. CDR3 bases: TGCGCCAGCAGCTCCGGACTAGCGGGGGGACCTCACAGACCAGATACGCAGTATTTT. V gene TRBV5-1 combines with J gene TRBJ2-3; 14 bases map to TRBD2. This CDR3 spans 19 amino acids. Per the germline V gene, CDR1 is SGHRS and CDR2 is YFSETQ. J gave up 4 bases and V 3 bases, and 13 bases lay outside the gene matches.

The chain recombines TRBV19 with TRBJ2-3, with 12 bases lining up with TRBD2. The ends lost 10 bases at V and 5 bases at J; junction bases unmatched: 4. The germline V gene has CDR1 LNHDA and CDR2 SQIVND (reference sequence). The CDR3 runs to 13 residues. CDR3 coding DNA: TGTGCCACCGAGACTAGCGGGGGAGATACGCAGTATTTT. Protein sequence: CATETSGGDTQYF.

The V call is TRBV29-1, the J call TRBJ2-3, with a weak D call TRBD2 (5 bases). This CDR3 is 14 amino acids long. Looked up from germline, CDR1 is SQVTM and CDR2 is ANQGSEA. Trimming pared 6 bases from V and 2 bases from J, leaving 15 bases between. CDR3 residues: CSVPSEGNTDTQYF. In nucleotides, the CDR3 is TGCAGCGTCCCGAGTGAGGGTAACACAGATACGCAGTATTTT.

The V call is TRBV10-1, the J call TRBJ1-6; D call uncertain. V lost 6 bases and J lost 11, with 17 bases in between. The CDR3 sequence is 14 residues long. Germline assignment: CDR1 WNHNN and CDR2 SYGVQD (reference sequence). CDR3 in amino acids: CASRKGRQAAPLHF. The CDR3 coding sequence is TGCGCCAGCAGGAAGGGAAGGCAGGCTGCACCCCTCCACTTT.

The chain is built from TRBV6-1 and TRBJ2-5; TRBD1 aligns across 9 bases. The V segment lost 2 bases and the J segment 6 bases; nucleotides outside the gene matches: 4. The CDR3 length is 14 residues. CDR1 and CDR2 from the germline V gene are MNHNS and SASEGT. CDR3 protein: CASSETGGAKTQYF. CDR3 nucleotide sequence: TGTGCCAGCAGTGAAACAGGGGGCGCGAAGACCCAGTACTTC.

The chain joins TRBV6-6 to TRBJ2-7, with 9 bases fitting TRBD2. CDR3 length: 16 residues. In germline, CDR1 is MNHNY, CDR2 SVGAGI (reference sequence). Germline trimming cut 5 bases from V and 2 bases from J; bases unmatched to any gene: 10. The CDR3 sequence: CASSRPGAGGAYEQYF. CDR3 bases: TGTGCCAGCAGTCGGCCCGGAGCGGGGGGTGCCTACGAGCAGTACTTC.